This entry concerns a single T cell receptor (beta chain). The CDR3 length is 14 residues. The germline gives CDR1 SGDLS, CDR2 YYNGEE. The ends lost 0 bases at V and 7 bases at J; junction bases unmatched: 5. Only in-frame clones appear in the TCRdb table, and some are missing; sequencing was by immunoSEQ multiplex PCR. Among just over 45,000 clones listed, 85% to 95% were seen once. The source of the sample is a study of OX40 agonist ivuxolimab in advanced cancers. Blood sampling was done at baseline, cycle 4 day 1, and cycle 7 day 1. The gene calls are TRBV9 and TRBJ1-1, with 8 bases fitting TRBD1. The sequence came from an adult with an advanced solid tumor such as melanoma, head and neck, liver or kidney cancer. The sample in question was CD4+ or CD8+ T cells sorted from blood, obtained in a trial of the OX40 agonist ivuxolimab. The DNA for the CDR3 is TGTGCCAGCAGCGTAGGACAGGGGCTGGGTGAAGCTTTCTTT. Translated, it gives CASSVGQGLGEAFF.